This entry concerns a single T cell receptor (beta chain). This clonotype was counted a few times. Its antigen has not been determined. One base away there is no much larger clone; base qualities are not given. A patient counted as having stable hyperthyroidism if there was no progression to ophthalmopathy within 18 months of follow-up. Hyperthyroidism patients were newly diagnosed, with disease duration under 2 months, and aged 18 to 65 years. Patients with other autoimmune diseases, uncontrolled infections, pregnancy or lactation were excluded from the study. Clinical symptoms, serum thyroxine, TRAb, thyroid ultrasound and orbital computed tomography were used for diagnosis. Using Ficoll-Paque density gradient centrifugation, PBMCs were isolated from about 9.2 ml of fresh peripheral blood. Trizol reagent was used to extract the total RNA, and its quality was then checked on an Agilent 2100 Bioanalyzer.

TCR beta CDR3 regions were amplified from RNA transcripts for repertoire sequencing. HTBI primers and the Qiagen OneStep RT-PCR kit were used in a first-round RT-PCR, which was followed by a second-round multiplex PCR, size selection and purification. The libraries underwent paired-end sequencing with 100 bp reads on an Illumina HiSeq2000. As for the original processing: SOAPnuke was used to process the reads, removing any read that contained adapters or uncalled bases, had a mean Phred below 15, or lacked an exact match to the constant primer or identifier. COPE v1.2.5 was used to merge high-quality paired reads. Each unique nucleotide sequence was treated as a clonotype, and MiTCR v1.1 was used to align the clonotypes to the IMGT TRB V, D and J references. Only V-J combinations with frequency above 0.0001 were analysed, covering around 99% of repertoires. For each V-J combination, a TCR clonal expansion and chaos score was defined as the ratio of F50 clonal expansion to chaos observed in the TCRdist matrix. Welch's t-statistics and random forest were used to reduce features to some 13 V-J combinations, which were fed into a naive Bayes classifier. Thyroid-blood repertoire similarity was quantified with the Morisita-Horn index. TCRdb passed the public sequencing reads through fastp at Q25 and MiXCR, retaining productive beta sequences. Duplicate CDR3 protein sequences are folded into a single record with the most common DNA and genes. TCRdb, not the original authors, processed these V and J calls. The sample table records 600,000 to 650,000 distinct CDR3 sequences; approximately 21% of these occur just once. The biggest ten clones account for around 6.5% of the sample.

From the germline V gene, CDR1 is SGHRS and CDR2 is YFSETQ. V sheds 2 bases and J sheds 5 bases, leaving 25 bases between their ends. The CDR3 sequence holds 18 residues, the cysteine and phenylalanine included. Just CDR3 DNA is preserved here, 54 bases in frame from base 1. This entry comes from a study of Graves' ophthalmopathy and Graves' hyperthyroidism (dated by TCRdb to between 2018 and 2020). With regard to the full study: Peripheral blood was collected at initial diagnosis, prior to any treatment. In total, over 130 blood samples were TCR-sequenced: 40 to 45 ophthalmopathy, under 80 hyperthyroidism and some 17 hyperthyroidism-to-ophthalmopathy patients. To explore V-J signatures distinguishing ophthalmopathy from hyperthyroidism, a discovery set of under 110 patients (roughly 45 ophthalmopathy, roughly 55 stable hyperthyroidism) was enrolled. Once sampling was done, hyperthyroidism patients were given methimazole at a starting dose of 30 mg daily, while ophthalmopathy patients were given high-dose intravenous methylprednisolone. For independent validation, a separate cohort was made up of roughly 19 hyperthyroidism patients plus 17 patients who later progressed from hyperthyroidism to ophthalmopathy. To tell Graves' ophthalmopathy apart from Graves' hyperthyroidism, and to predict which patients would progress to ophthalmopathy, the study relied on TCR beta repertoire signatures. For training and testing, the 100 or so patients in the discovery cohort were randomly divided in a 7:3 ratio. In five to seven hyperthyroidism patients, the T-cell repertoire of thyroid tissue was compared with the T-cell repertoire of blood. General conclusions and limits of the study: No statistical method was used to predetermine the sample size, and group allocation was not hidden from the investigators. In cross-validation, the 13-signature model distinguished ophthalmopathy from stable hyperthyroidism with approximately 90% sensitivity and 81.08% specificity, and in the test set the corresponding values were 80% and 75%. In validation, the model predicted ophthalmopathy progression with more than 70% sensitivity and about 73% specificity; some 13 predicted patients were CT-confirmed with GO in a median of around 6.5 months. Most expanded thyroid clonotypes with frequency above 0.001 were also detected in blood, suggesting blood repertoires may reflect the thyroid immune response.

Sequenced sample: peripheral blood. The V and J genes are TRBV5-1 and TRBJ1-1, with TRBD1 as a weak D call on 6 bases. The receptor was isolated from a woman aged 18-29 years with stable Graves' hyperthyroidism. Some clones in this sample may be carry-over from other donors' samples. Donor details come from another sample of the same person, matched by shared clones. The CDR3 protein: CASSFPAGGATTGTEAFF. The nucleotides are TGCGCCAGCAGCTTCCCGGCGGGGGGGGCGACTACGGGAACTGAAGCTTTCTTT.